This TCR beta chain was documented in a study of blood T cell repertoires in COVID-19. V was cut by 2 bases and J by 5 bases, with 11 bases left in between. This CDR3 has 15 residues. The V gene's germline CDR1 is SGHRS and CDR2 YFSETQ. Per the original methods: The authors estimated nucleated cell counts from reference gene primer amplification. Generated by immunoSEQ multiplex PCR, the TCRdb table keeps only in-frame clones and is missing some. The DNA was the basis for D and trimming; V, J and clone size are from that table. Altogether about 440,000 clones are present, approximately 90% being singletons, with the ten largest covering roughly 1.9%. In its sample, this clone was seen a few times. Individuals aged about 18 to 89 years were recruited from 24 US areas. The study assigned cohorts using participant-reported clinical history.

Sequencing was done on a sample of PBMCs or T cells enriched from blood (not recorded which). This chain joins TRBV5-1 and TRBJ1-6; D call uncertain. The sequence derives from a woman aged 18-30 years with acute COVID-19. The CDR3: CASSLKLLDNSPLHF. The CDR3 nucleotides read TGCGCCAGCAGCTTAAAGCTTCTTGATAATTCACCCCTCCACTTT.